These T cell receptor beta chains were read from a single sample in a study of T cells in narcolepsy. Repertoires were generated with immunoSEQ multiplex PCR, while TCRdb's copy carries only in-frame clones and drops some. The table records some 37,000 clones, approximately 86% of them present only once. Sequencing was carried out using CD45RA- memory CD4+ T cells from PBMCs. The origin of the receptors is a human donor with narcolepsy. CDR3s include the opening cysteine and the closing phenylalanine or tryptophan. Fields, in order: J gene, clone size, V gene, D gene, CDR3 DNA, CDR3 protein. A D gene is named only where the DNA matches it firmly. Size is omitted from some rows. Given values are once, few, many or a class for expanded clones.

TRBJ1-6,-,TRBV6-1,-,TGTGCCAGCCAGGGGTTAGAGTCACCCCTCCACTTT,CASQGLESPLHF
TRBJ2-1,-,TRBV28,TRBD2,TGTGCCAGCAGTCCCGTGGGCTCGGGACTAGCGGGCAATGAGCAGTTCTTC,CASSPVGSGLAGNEQFF
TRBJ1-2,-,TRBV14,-,TGTGCCAGCAGCCGAGAATCGGGACGAAGCTATGGCTACACCTTC,CASSRESGRSYGYTF
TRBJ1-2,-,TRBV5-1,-,TGCGCCAGCAGCTTGGAGACCCCTGGTGGCTATGGCTACACCTTC,CASSLETPGGYGYTF
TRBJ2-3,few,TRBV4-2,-,TGTGCCAGCAGCCAAGATCTGGGTAGGGATACGCAGTATTTT,CASSQDLGRDTQYF
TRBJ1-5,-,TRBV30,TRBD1,TGTGCCTCCGAAAAGGGGGCAGGTCAGCCCCAGCATTTT,CASEKGAGQPQHF
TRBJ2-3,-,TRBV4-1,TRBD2,TGCGCCAGCAGCCAAGTCGGAAGCGGGGGGGCCGCCGATACGCAGTATTTT,CASSQVGSGGAADTQYF
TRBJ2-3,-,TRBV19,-,TGTGCCAGTAATGGCGGCAGCCCGGGGGATACGCAGTATTTT,CASNGGSPGDTQYF
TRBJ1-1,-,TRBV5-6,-,TGTGCCAGCAGCCCCCCCGGAGGATCTTATTCCACTGAAGCTTTCTTT,CASSPPGGSYSTEAFF
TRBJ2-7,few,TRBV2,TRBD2,TGTGCCAGCAGTGAATCAAGACTAGCAGAACACGAGCAGTACTTC,CASSESRLAEHEQYF
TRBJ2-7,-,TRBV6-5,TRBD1,TGTGCCAGCAGTTCTAGGACAGGGTGGGTTTGGTACTTC,CASSSRTGWVWYF
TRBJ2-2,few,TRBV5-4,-,TGTGCCAGCAGCTTGGCCGGTCAGGGCACCGGGGAGCTGTTTTTT,CASSLAGQGTGELFF
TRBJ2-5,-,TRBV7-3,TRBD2,TGTGCCAGCAGCCCCCTTTCAGCGGGGGGCCAAGAGACCCAGTACTTC,CASSPLSAGGQETQYF
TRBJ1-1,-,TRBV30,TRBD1,TGTGCCTGGAGTAGCCCGTATAAGATGGTATCACAGGGGGGGCGTAGTGAAGCTTTCTTT,CAWSSPYKMVSQGGRSEAFF
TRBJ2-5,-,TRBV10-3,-,TGTGCCATCAGTAGCCAAGAGACCCAGTACTTC,CAISSQETQYF
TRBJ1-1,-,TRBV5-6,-,TGTGCCAGCAGCTTCGGTCGATCCCGGGGGTCTGAAGCTTTCTTT,CASSFGRSRGSEAFF
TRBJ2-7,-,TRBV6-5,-,TGTGCCAGCAGCCCCGGACAGTACTACGAGCAGTACTTC,CASSPGQYYEQYF
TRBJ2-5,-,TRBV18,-,TGTGCCAGCTCACCATCGGCCGAGACCCAGTACTTC,CASSPSAETQYF
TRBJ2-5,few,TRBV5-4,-,TGTGCCAGCAGCTTGGAGGTGACACCTCGGGAGACCCAGTACTTC,CASSLEVTPRETQYF
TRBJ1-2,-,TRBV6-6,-,TGTGCCAGCAGACAGGGTAACTATGGCTACACCTTC,CASRQGNYGYTF
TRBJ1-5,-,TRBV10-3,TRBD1,TGTGCCATCAGGACAGGGTCGGGAAGCAATCAGCCCCAGCATTTT,CAIRTGSGSNQPQHF
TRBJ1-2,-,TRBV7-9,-,TGTGCCAGCAGCTTTTTCGACAGTAAAGATCCTGGCTACACCTTC,CASSFFDSKDPGYTF
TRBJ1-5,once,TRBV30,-,TGTGCCTGGAGTATGGGACATGGGAATCAGCCCCAGCATTTT,CAWSMGHGNQPQHF
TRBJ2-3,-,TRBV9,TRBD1,TGTGCCAGCAGCGTAGCGACAGGGAGAACAGATACGCAGTATTTT,CASSVATGRTDTQYF
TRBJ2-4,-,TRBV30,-,TGTGCCTGGAGTGTAAGTTCCGGAGGGAGCATTCAGTACTTC,CAWSVSSGGSIQYF
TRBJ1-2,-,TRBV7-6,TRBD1,TGTGCCAGCAGCCGACAGGGATCAGATGGCTACACCTTC,CASSRQGSDGYTF
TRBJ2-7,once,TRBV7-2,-,TGTGCCAGCAGCACCCAGGGAGCGGCAATCTACGAGCAGTACTTC,CASSTQGAAIYEQYF
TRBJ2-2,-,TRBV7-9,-,TGTGCCAGCAGCCTCTCTAGCGTTACCGGGGAGCTGTTTTTT,CASSLSSVTGELFF
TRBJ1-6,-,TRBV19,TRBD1,TGTGCCAGTAGTATCACCGGGACAGCGGACTCACCCCTCCACTTT,CASSITGTADSPLHF
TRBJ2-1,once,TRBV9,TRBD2,TGTGCCAGCAGCGCTACCGGGACTAGCGGATCGGCTGAGCAGTTCTTC,CASSATGTSGSAEQFF
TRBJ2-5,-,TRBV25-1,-,TGTGCCAGCGAGTTCTCTGGGGAGACCCAGTACTTC,CASEFSGETQYF
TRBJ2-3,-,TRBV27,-,TGTGCCAGCAGTTTCTGGGGGGTCACAGATACGCAGTATTTT,CASSFWGVTDTQYF